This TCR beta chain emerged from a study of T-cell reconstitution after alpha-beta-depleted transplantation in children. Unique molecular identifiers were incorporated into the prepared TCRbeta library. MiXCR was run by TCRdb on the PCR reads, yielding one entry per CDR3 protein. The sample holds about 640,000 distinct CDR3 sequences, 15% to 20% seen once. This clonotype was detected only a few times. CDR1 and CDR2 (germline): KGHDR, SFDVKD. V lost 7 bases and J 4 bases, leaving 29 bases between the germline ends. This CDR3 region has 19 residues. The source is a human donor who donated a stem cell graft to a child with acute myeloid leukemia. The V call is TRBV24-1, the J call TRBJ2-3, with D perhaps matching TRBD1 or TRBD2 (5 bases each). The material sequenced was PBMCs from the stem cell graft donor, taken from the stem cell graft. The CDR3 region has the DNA TGTGCCACCAGAATAATGATATCAGAGGGGCGAAGAAGAGCAGATACGCAGTATTTT. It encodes CATRIMISEGRRRADTQYF.